This T cell receptor (beta chain) derives from a study of T cell responses to AZD1222 COVID-19 vaccine. Overall study findings and caveats: CD4 TCRs linked to vaccination spanned spike, dominating at 160-218 and 743-854.

Second doses were pooled across both intervals (about 4 or about 12 weeks). This CDR3 is 15 amino acids long. V was shortened by 0 bases and J by 7 bases, with 13 bases between the two germline ends. The germline V gene has CDR1 LNHNV and CDR2 YYDKDF (reference sequence). Details on this clone: As yet, its antigen is unknown.

This table comes from immunoSEQ multiplex PCR, and its TCRdb copy is limited to in-frame clones, with some not included. The sample yields 95,000 to 150,000 clones, around 84% seen once. Here the sequenced sample was peripheral blood, taken 28 days after the second AZD1222 dose. The chain combines TRBV15 with TRBJ1-5; possible D gene TRBD1, 5 bases. The clonotype comes from an adult who received the AZD1222 COVID-19 vaccine. The CDR3 nucleotides are TGTGCCACCAGCAGAGATGCTGGGGGTATCCAGCCCCAGCATTTT. Translating it yields CATSRDAGGIQPQHF.